A selection of T cell receptor beta chains follows, all from one sample in a study of T cells in localized non-small cell lung cancer. Sequenced by immunoSEQ multiplex PCR; TCRdb stores in-frame clones only, minus some. The profile shows tens of thousands of clones, roughly 91% of them singletons. The source material was peripheral blood, sampled before any cancer treatment. These receptors came from a woman aged 35-75 years with stage I squamous cell lung carcinoma. Each CDR3 is given with its conserved first and last residue. Each record gives: J gene, V gene, CDR3 protein.

TRBJ2-6 | TRBV2 | CASSADGGAGANVLTF
TRBJ2-1 | TRBV18 | CASAITSGRNNEQFF
TRBJ1-1 | TRBV5-6 | CASSLWDRNTEAFF
TRBJ2-5 | TRBV5-1 | CASSPTSGAYQETQYF
TRBJ2-2 | TRBV16 | CASSQSTGELFF
TRBJ2-3 | TRBV5-1 | CASSPSAGTDTQYF
TRBJ1-5 | TRBV5-1 | CASSLDGQSQPQHF
TRBJ1-1 | TRBV6-1 | CASSEEATANTEAFF
TRBJ1-5 | TRBV19 | CASSADRVENQPQHF
TRBJ2-1 | TRBV29-1 | CSVDRGSEQFF
TRBJ1-2 | TRBV6-5 | CASSYSAGTFGYTF
TRBJ2-5 | TRBV7-7 | CASSLAHGETQYF
TRBJ1-4 | TRBV5-5 | CASTSRSNEKLFF
TRBJ1-3 | TRBV18 | CASSATSGNTIYF
TRBJ1-4 | TRBV5-1 | CASSLQGAMGEKLFF
TRBJ2-5 | TRBV5-1 | CASSRGASGPQETQYF
TRBJ2-7 | TRBV7-2 | CASSFEAGREQYF
TRBJ1-6 | TRBV28 | CASSLALYNSPLHF
TRBJ1-4 | TRBV23-1 | CASSGLGEKLFF
TRBJ2-2 | TRBV7-3 | CASSLIHTGELFF
TRBJ2-4 | TRBV6-5 | CASRRGGENIQYF
TRBJ2-6 | TRBV7-9 | CASSLRSGANVLTF
TRBJ1-2 | TRBV10-2 | CASSGIYDGYTF
TRBJ2-3 | TRBV21-1 | CASSKAAGGTTDTQYF
TRBJ1-4 | TRBV5-1 | CASSLGRYDEKLFF
TRBJ2-2 | TRBV7-2 | CASSLARGGYTGELFF
TRBJ2-7 | TRBV19 | CASSWGLEGNEQYF
TRBJ1-2 | TRBV2 | CASSVEEPGYGYTF
TRBJ1-2 | TRBV5-1 | CASSLAGRGGYTF